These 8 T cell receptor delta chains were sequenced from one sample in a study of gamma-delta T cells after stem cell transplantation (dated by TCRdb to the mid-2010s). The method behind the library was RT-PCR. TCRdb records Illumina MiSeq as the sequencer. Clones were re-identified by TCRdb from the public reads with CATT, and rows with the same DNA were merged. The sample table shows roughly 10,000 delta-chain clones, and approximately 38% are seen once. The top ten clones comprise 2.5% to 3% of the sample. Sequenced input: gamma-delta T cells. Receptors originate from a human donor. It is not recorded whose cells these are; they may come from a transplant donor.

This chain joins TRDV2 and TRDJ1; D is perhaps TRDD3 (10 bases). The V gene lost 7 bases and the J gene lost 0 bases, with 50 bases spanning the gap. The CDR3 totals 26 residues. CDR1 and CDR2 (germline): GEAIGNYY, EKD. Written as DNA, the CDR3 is TGTGCCTGGCAGATCGGCCTTCCTACGTTGGAGGGATACTGGGGGATCATGCGTCCATACACCGATAAACTCATCTTT. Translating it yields CAWQIGLPTLEGYWGIMRPYTDKLIF.

The CDR3 DNA reads TGTGCTCTTGGGGAACTTAGGTCCATCCCCGGCAACCGAGGATACACCGATAAACTCATCTTT. Its translation: CALGELRSIPGNRGYTDKLIF. The V call is TRDV1, the J call TRDJ1, with D unresolved. The germline gives CDR1 TSWWSYY, CDR2 QGS. The CDR3 runs to 21 residues. Between the trimmed V and J ends, which lost 0 bases and 0 bases, there was a span of 26 bases.

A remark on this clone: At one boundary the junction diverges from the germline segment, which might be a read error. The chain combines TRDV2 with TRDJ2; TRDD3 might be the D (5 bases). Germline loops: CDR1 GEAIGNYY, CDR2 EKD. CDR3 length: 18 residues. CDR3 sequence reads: CACDTVLVETPLTAKLFF. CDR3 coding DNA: TGTGCCTGTGACACGGTACTGGTGGAGACCCCGTTGACAGCAAAACTCTTCTTT.

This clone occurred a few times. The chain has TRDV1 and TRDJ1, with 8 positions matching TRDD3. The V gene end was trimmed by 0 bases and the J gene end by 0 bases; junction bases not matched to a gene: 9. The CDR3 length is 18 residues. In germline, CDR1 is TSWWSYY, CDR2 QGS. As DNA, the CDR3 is TGTGCTCTTGGGGAACTTAGGACTGGGGGCCCCTACACCGATAAACTCATCTTT. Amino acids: CALGELRTGGPYTDKLIF.

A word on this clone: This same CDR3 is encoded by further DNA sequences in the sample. In DNA, the CDR3 is TGTGCCTGTGACCTACTGGGGGCTACAGCACAACTCTTCTTT. Amino acids: CACDLLGATAQLFF. The chain employs TRDV2 and TRDJ2; 8 bases match TRDD3. The CDR3 length is 14 residues. V was pared by 3 bases and J by 5 bases, with 4 bases of the junction left unmatched. The germline V gene has CDR1 GEAIGNYY and CDR2 EKD.

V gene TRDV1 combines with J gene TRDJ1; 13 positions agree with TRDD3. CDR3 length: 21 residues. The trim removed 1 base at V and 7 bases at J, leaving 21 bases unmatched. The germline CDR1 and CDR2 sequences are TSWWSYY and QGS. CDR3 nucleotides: TGTGCTCTTGGGGAACGGTGGCCTCCTACTGGGGGATACGGATTCAGTACTAAACTCATCTTT. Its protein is CALGERWPPTGGYGFSTKLIF.

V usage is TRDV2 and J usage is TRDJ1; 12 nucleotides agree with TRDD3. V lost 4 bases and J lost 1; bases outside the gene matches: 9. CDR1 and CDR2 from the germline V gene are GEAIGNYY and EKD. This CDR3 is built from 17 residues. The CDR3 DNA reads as TGTGCCTGTGATCTGTACTGGGGGATACCCAGCACCGATAAACTCATCTTT. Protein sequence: CACDLYWGIPSTDKLIF.

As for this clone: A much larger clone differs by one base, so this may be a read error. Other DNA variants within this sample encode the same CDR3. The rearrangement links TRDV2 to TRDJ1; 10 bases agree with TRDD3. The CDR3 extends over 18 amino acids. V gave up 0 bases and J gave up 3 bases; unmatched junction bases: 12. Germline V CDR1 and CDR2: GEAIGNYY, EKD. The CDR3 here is CACDTAGGTGGYADKLIF. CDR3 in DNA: TGTGCCTGTGACACCGCTGGAGGTACGGGGGGATACGCCGATAAACTCATCTTT.